Shown below are 24 T cell receptor beta chains from a single sample sequenced in a study of T-cell reconstitution after alpha-beta-depleted transplantation in children. TCRbeta library construction was performed incorporating unique molecular identifiers. TCRdb redid the calling of the PCR reads with MiXCR, one entry per CDR3 protein. There are roughly 3,400 distinct CDR3 sequences in the sample; over 20% occur only once, and around 23% lies in the top ten. The sample consisted of PBMCs, mostly from graft donor cells, taken 60 days after TCRalphabeta/CD19-depleted stem cell transplant. Every receptor here comes from a male patient aged 2-10 years who had a stem cell transplant for acute lymphoblastic leukemia, so the T cells may come from the graft donor.

At least ten counts were recorded for this clonotype. The gene calls are TRBV4-1 and TRBJ2-7, with TRBD1 matching 7 bases. The V gene's germline CDR1 is MGHRA and CDR2 YSYEKL. The V gene end was trimmed by 4 bases and the J gene end by 2 bases; junction bases not matched to a gene: 5. The CDR3 has 14 amino acids. DNA of the CDR3: TGCGCCAGCAGCCGGGACAGTCGAACCTACGAGCAGTACTTC. Its protein is CASSRDSRTYEQYF.

The rearrangement links TRBV24-1 to TRBJ2-7; D is unclear. The CDR3 length is 15 residues. The V end was cut by 5 bases, the J end by 2 bases, with 15 bases between. Germline CDR1 and CDR2: KGHDR and SFDVKD. CDR3 region: CATSVGNVKPYEQYF. CDR3 bases: TGTGCCACCAGTGTAGGAAACGTGAAACCCTACGAGCAGTACTTC.

This clonotype was counted ten times or more. V gene TRBV7-9 combines with J gene TRBJ2-2; D is unresolved. V lost 1 base and J 12 bases, leaving 18 bases between the germline ends. Germline V gene data show CDR1 as SEHNR and CDR2 as FQNEAQ (reference sequence). The CDR3 loop spans 15 amino acids. In DNA, the CDR3 is TGTGCCAGCAGCTTAGTTGATATCGGTGTCTCCAAGCTGTTTTTT. Its translation: CASSLVDIGVSKLFF. Complete variable domain (other parts from reference TRBV7-9 and TRBJ2-2): DTGVSQNPRHKITKRGQNVTFRCDPISEHNRLYWYRQTLGQGPEFLTYFQNEAQLEKSRLLSDRFSAERPKGSFSTLEIQRTEQGDSAMYLCASSLVDIGVSKLFFGEGSRLTVL.

CDR3 in amino acids: CASCQAPTVTVAETQYF. CDR3 in DNA: TGTGCCTCCTGCCAAGCCCCGACCGTAACAGTGGCAGAGACCCAGTACTTC. V and J are TRBV3-1 and TRBJ2-5, with D unclear. Per the germline V gene, CDR1 is LGHDT and CDR2 is YNNKEL (reference sequence). V gave up 11 bases and J gave up 4 bases, with 29 bases separating them. CDR3 length equals 17 residues.

In its sample, this clonotype is large (0.1 to 1%). The J gene is TRBJ2-5, the V gene TRBV29-1, with 7 bases identical to TRBD1. This CDR3 has 14 residues. Germline lookup yields CDR1 SQVTM and CDR2 ANQGSEA. Germline trimming cut 0 bases from V and 3 bases from J; bases unmatched to any gene: 4. The CDR3 DNA sequence: TGCAGCGTTGAAGAGGGCAGGGGGAAAGAGACCCAGTACTTC. Encoded protein: CSVEEGRGKETQYF.

The gene calls are TRBV6-4 and TRBJ2-3, with D possibly matching TRBD2 (6 bases). CDR1 and CDR2 (germline): MRHNA, SNTAGT. V was trimmed by 5 bases and J by 0 bases, leaving 6 bases between them. There are 13 residues in the CDR3. The CDR3: CASSSGSTDTQYF. CDR3 bases: TGTGCCAGCAGTAGCGGGAGCACAGATACGCAGTATTTT.

Details on this clonotype: At one of its ends the junction is not consistent with the germline gene, which may arise from a read error. The chain combines TRBV10-3 with TRBJ2-5; 11 bases map to TRBD2. The CDR3 length is 14 residues. The V gene's germline CDR1 is ENHRY and CDR2 SYGVKD. The CDR3 sequence is CAPGLAGYQGTQYF. DNA for the CDR3: TGTGCCCCCGGACTAGCGGGCTACCAAGGGACCCAGTACTTC.

This clonotype has ten or more counts. The conserved closing phenylalanine or tryptophan is absent in this CDR3, likely reflecting a read error. Because the CDR3's place on the DNA is in doubt, the DNA is left out and the CDR3 is given as listed by TCRdb. V usage is TRBV7-7 and J usage is TRBJ1-1; no check of the table's D call, TRBD1, against the DNA was made. Germline loops: CDR1 SSHAT, CDR2 FNYEAQ (reference sequence). The CDR3 length equals 13 residues, ends included. This CDR3 is CASSLPRDKEKFG.

This clonotype has at least ten counts. This chain links TRBV10-3 with TRBJ1-2; weak D call: TRBD1 (5 bases). Germline values: CDR1 ENHRY, CDR2 SYGVKD. CDR3 length: 15 amino acids. The germline V and J ends were trimmed by 4 bases and 3 bases, with 15 bases remaining between them. CDR3 in amino acids: CAISAIQGAYYGYTF. For the CDR3, the DNA is TGTGCCATCAGTGCGATTCAGGGCGCATACTATGGCTACACCTTC.

The chain uses TRBV20-1 and TRBJ1-1; 10 positions match TRBD1. This CDR3 region has 13 residues. V dropped 3 bases and J dropped 4; count of bases not matched to a gene: 2. The V gene's germline CDR1 is DFQATT and CDR2 SNEGSKA (reference sequence). CDR3 in amino acids: CSARDRGTTEAFF. The CDR3 nucleotides are TGCAGTGCTAGGGACAGGGGGACCACTGAAGCTTTCTTT.

There are many counts of this clonotype. J is TRBJ2-1 and V is TRBV7-2; D may be TRBD1 (6 bases). The germline CDR1 and CDR2 sequences are SGHTA and FQGNSA. Trimming pared 5 bases from V and 13 bases from J, leaving 15 bases between. The CDR3 loop spans 12 amino acids. CDR3: CASSPSGAVQFF. Written as DNA, the CDR3 is TGTGCCAGCAGCCCCTCAGGGGCCGTCCAGTTCTTC.

By sample share, this clonotype is medium-sized. The J gene is TRBJ1-4, the V gene TRBV7-2; D possibly corresponds to TRBD1 (6 bases). The germline V and J ends were trimmed by 5 bases and 3 bases, with 13 bases remaining between them. This CDR3 comprises 15 residues. Germline-derived CDR1 and CDR2 are SGHTA and FQGNSA. The CDR3 protein is CASSLWGGPNEKLFF. The CDR3 DNA follows: TGTGCCAGCAGCCTTTGGGGGGGCCCTAATGAAAAACTGTTTTTT. Based on the CDR3 plus reference TRBV7-2 and TRBJ1-4, the full variable domain is GAGVSQSPSNKVTEKGKDVELRCDPISGHTALYWYRQSLGQGLEFLIYFQGNSAPDKSGLPSDRFSAERTGGSVSTLTIQRTQQEDSAVYLCASSLWGGPNEKLFFGSGTQLSVL.

In its sample, this clonotype is medium-sized. The chain links TRBV7-3 to TRBJ2-5; 10 bases fit TRBD2. This CDR3 is 16 amino acids long. The germline V gene has CDR1 SGHTA and CDR2 FQGTGA. With 5 bases clipped from V and 3 bases from J, the junction kept 9 bases outside the gene matches. Written as DNA, the CDR3 is TGTGCCAGCAGCCCCGGACTAGCGGTAACTAAAGAGACCCAGTACTTC. Translated: CASSPGLAVTKETQYF.

This clonotype ranks as large (0.1 to 1%). The rearrangement joins TRBV20-1 to TRBJ2-3, with D perhaps matching TRBD2 (5 bases). Germline V lookup: CDR1 DFQATT, CDR2 SNEGSKA (reference sequence). This CDR3 region has 14 residues. V lost 2 bases to trimming and J lost 0 bases, with 9 bases between them. The CDR3 sequence: CSARRRTSTDTQYF. The CDR3 DNA is TGCAGTGCTAGACGCAGGACTAGCACAGATACGCAGTATTTT.

This clonotype was observed at least ten times. The chain recombines TRBV18 with TRBJ1-1; possible D gene TRBD1, 5 bases. Trimming took 3 bases from V and 7 from J, leaving 12 bases between them. The CDR3 runs 13 residues. From germline, CDR1 is KGHSH and CDR2 LQKENI. The CDR3 coding sequence is TGTGCCAGCTCACCCGTCAGGGCATATGAAGCTTTCTTT. It is translated as CASSPVRAYEAFF.

This clonotype was seen repeatedly, ten times or more. V is TRBV21-1 and J is TRBJ2-4; whether TRBD2, the table's D call, matches the DNA was not checked. TRBV21-1 is labeled a pseudogene. The CDR3 is made up of 17 amino acids. CDR3 coding DNA: TGTGCCAGCAGCAAATCCCAACCGACTAGGACCAAAAACATTCAGTACTTC. Encoded protein: CASSKSQPTRTKNIQYF.

In its sample, this clonotype ranks as medium-sized (0.01 to 0.1%). This rearrangement joins TRBV4-3 to TRBJ2-7; a possible D gene is TRBD2 (5 bases). This CDR3 comprises 14 residues. Trimming cost V 1 base and J 9 bases, with 16 bases left between them. CDR1 LGHNA and CDR2 YSLEER come from the germline V gene. The CDR3: CASSQVSPGRWQYF. The CDR3 DNA reads TGCGCCAGCAGCCAAGTGTCCCCGGGAAGGTGGCAGTACTTC.

This clonotype is termed medium-sized (0.01 to 0.1%). The V gene is TRBV7-9, the J gene TRBJ2-1; D is unclear. Germline assignment: CDR1 SEHNR and CDR2 FQNEAQ (reference sequence). The V end lost 5 bases, the J end lost 0 bases, and 17 bases lay between the germline ends. The CDR3 runs to 17 residues. The CDR3 nucleotides read TGTGCCAGCAGCCACACCCAGGCGGAGCGCTCCTACAATGAGCAGTTCTTC. Amino acids: CASSHTQAERSYNEQFF.

This clonotype has ten or more counts. V is TRBV11-2 and J is TRBJ1-5; 9 positions match TRBD1. J lost 5 bases, V lost 3 bases, and 2 bases had no gene match. The CDR3 contains 14 residues. CDR1 SGHAT and CDR2 FQNNGV come from the germline V gene. The CDR3 nucleotides are TGTGCCAGCAGCTTCACAGGGGGCTATCAGCCCCAGCATTTT. Its translation is CASSFTGGYQPQHF.

The rearrangement joins TRBV29-1 to TRBJ2-3; D ambiguous. The CDR3 is made up of 12 amino acids. V dropped 6 bases and J dropped 6 bases, with 13 bases sitting between them. Germline CDR1 is SQVTM and CDR2 is ANQGSEA. CDR3: CSVKVGSDTQYF. CDR3 DNA: TGCAGCGTGAAGGTGGGGTCTGATACGCAGTATTTT.

This clonotype was observed a handful of times. The chain links TRBV27 to TRBJ2-1, with TRBD2 identical over 7 bases. The CDR3 runs to 21 residues. The germline gives CDR1 MNHEY, CDR2 SMNVEV (reference sequence). J lost 4 bases, V lost 3 bases, and 24 bases had no gene match. CDR3 amino acids: CASSFWPDTLNGRNEYNEQFF. CDR3 DNA sequence: TGTGCCAGCAGTTTTTGGCCGGACACGCTAAACGGGAGGAACGAATACAATGAGCAGTTCTTC.

By its share, this clonotype is medium-sized (0.01 to 0.1%). The genes are TRBV4-3 and TRBJ2-2; 9 nucleotides match TRBD2. The length of the CDR3 is 17 residues. After removal of 0 bases from V and 7 bases from J, the junction contained 9 bases not matched to a gene. Germline CDR1 LGHNA, CDR2 YSLEER. The chain's CDR3 is CASSQDARGRVDGELFF. The CDR3 coding sequence is TGCGCCAGCAGCCAAGATGCCCGCGGGAGGGTGGACGGGGAGCTGTTTTTT.

By share, this clonotype ranks as medium-sized. The chain joins TRBV4-1 to TRBJ2-3, with D perhaps TRBD1 or TRBD2 (5 bases each). The germline gives CDR1 MGHRA, CDR2 YSYEKL. V was cut by 4 bases and J by 4 bases, with 24 bases left in between. The CDR3 spans 18 residues. CDR3: CASSLRDGGTVGSDTQYF. CDR3 nucleotides: TGCGCCAGCAGCCTACGGGATGGGGGAACGGTCGGTTCAGATACGCAGTATTTT.

This clonotype is medium-sized (0.01 to 0.1%) within its sample. The chain is built from TRBV7-2 and TRBJ2-5, with D hard to call. Per germline, CDR1 SGHTA and CDR2 FQGNSA. The V end was cut by 5 bases, the J end by 5 bases, with 9 bases between. CDR3 length equals 12 residues. The DNA for the CDR3 is TGTGCCAGCAGCCCTCAAAGGGAGACCCAGTACTTC. Protein sequence: CASSPQRETQYF.